The 30 T cell receptor beta chains given below trace back to one sample, sequenced in a study of T cell repertoires in cytomegalovirus infection. In TCRdb, the reads were re-called with MiXCR into one record per CDR3 protein. The sample lists about 200,000 distinct CDR3 sequences; nearly 9.5% were seen once. Sequences were obtained from PBMCs. The receptors here all came from a human donor in good health (CMV status not recorded). Some clones in this sample may be carry-over from other donors' samples.

V is TRBV5-1 and J is TRBJ2-7; the D gene is possibly TRBD2 (5 bases). Between the trimmed V and J ends, which lost 4 bases and 4 bases, there was a span of 21 bases. Per germline, CDR1 SGHRS and CDR2 YFSETQ. This CDR3 spans 16 amino acids. In DNA, the CDR3 is TGCGCCAGCAGCAGGGAGACCACGCGACCAACTTACGAGCAGTACTTC. Translated, it gives CASSRETTRPTYEQYF.

Many counts were recorded for this clonotype. V gene TRBV19 combines with J gene TRBJ2-5, with D possibly matching TRBD1 (5 bases). CDR3 size: 13 residues. Germline values: CDR1 LNHDA, CDR2 SQIVND (reference sequence). V was cut by 3 bases and J by 4 bases, with 9 bases left in between. DNA of the CDR3: TGTGCCAGTAGTATTACAGGTGCAGAGACCCAGTACTTC. Protein product: CASSITGAETQYF. The full variable domain, in which reference TRBV19 and TRBJ2-5 provide the parts outside the CDR3, is DGGITQSPKYLFRKEGQNVTLSCEQNLNHDAMYWYRQDPGQGLRLIYYSQIVNDFQKGDIAEGYSVSREKKESFPLTVTSAQKNPTAFYLCASSITGAETQYFGPGTRLLVL.

Many counts were recorded for this clonotype. The chain combines TRBV7-2 with TRBJ1-2; D might be TRBD1 (5 bases). The CDR3 contains 15 residues. The germline V and J ends were trimmed by 5 bases and 2 bases, with 15 bases remaining between them. CDR1 is SGHTA, CDR2 FQGNSA, per germline. Here the CDR3 reads CASSPEGGVNYGYTF. In nucleotides, the CDR3 is TGTGCCAGCAGCCCCGAAGGAGGGGTAAACTATGGCTACACCTTC.

Worth noting for this clonotype: A much larger clone sits a single nucleotide away, making a read error possible. The chain has TRBV6-8 and TRBJ1-5; 8 nucleotides agree with TRBD1. Trimming took 6 bases from V and 2 from J; bases not matched to a gene: 6. Germline assignment: CDR1 MNHGY and CDR2 SAAAGT. The CDR3 sequence is 15 residues long. For the CDR3, the DNA is TGTGCCAGCAGCCAACAGGGGGAAGGCAATCAGCCCCAGCATTTT. Amino acid sequence: CASSQQGEGNQPQHF.

This clonotype was seen repeatedly, ten times or more. The chain employs TRBV24-1 and TRBJ2-5, with D tentatively TRBD2 (6 bases). This CDR3 comprises 15 residues. Trimming took off 2 bases at V and 1 base at J, with 10 bases between the two ends. The germline gives CDR1 KGHDR, CDR2 SFDVKD. In nucleotides, the CDR3 is TGTGCCACCAGTGATTCTCGACTAGTCCAAGAGACCCAGTACTTC. Its protein product is CATSDSRLVQETQYF.

This clonotype was recorded a few times. The genes are TRBV6-5 and TRBJ1-1, with a weak D call TRBD1 (6 bases). V was clipped by 4 bases and J by 1 base, with 10 bases between them. The germline CDR1 and CDR2 sequences are MNHEY and SVGAGI. This CDR3 is 14 amino acids long. The CDR3 DNA is TGTGCCAGCAGTTCTCAGGGGCCGAACACTGAAGCTTTCTTT. Translating it yields CASSSQGPNTEAFF.

The chain is built from TRBV20-1 and TRBJ2-5; D is perhaps TRBD1 (5 bases). CDR1 DFQATT and CDR2 SNEGSKA come from the germline V gene (reference sequence). This CDR3 region has 11 residues. The V gene lost 3 bases and the J gene lost 5 bases, with 7 bases spanning the gap. The CDR3 spells CSARGPETQYF. CDR3 sequence (DNA): TGCAGTGCTAGGGGGCCCGAGACCCAGTACTTC.

This clonotype was detected many times. The chain carries TRBV7-6 and TRBJ2-5, with D perhaps matching TRBD1 or TRBD2 (5 bases each). The CDR3 consists of 13 residues. CDR1 is SGHVS and CDR2 is FNYEAQ in the germline V gene. The germline V and J ends were trimmed by 6 bases and 8 bases, with 16 bases remaining between them. CDR3 coding DNA: TGTGCCAGCAGTGGGGGTAGGAAAAGCACCCAGTACTTC. Amino acid sequence: CASSGGRKSTQYF.

This clonotype was picked up many times. J is TRBJ1-4 and V is TRBV20-1, with 7 bases aligning to TRBD1. Germline CDR1 and CDR2: DFQATT and SNEGSKA (reference sequence). The CDR3 has 15 amino acids. After removal of 1 base from V and 8 bases from J, the junction contained 10 bases not matched to a gene. The CDR3, as DNA: TGCAGTGCTAGAGGGCAGGGGGATATGCGAGAAAAACTGTTTTTT. This encodes CSARGQGDMREKLFF.

This clonotype has more than one count but fewer than ten. The genes are TRBV19 and TRBJ1-1; tentative D call: TRBD1 (5 bases). V was cut by 0 bases and J by 1 base, with 9 bases left in between. The CDR3 spans 15 residues. Germline loops: CDR1 LNHDA, CDR2 SQIVND (reference sequence). The CDR3 nucleotides read TGTGCCAGTAGTATAGATCGTAGGGGGAACACTGAAGCTTTCTTT. This sequence encodes CASSIDRRGNTEAFF.

Only a few counts were recorded for this clonotype. V gene TRBV18 combines with J gene TRBJ2-6; 8 positions agree with TRBD1. The CDR3 sequence is 19 residues long. With 4 bases clipped from V and 0 bases from J, the junction kept 11 bases outside the gene matches. Germline V gene sequence: CDR1 KGHSH, CDR2 LQKENI. The CDR3 nucleotides are TGTGCCAGCTCACAGCGATCCTGGACAGGGAGCTCTGGGGCCAACGTCCTGACTTTC. Its protein product is CASSQRSWTGSSGANVLTF.

The J gene is TRBJ2-2, the V gene TRBV14, with unresolved D. This CDR3 is built from 13 residues. Germline CDR1 and CDR2: SGHDN and FVKESK. The germline V and J ends were trimmed by 6 bases and 6 bases, with 11 bases remaining between them. CDR3 protein: CASRARPSGELFF. DNA of the CDR3: TGTGCCAGCAGGGCGAGGCCCTCCGGGGAGCTGTTTTTT.

Many counts were recorded for this clonotype. V gene TRBV12-3 or TRBV12-4 combines with J gene TRBJ1-4; TRBD1 is a possible D gene (8 bases). Judging by the DNA end, TRBJ2-2 fits better; the J call may be wrong. CDR3 length: 14 amino acids. This CDR3 reads CASYHGGDRGELFF. In DNA form, the CDR3 reads TGTGCCAGCTACCATGGGGGGGACAGGGGGGAGCTGTTTTTT.

About this clonotype: This could be a read error, since a much larger clone is one nucleotide away. The chain combines TRBV14 with TRBJ1-2; possibly TRBD1 for D (6 bases). Trimming left V 0 bases short and J 3 bases short, with 17 bases between. The germline V gene encodes CDR1 SGHDN and CDR2 FVKESK. CDR3 length: 17 residues. CDR3 protein: CASSQDRRGCVDYGYTF. In DNA form, the CDR3 reads TGTGCCAGCAGCCAAGATCGAAGGGGGTGCGTCGACTATGGCTACACCTTC.

This chain uses TRBV28 with TRBJ2-7, with unresolved D. The V gene's germline CDR1 is MDHEN and CDR2 SYDVKM. The CDR3 loop spans 14 amino acids. Trimming removed 2 bases at V and 2 bases at J, with 10 bases between. The CDR3 sequence is CASSLPLDPYEQYF. DNA for the CDR3: TGTGCCAGCAGTTTACCACTTGACCCCTACGAGCAGTACTTC.

Many counts were recorded for this clonotype. The rearrangement joins TRBV7-2 to TRBJ1-1; a possible D gene is TRBD1 (6 bases). This CDR3 spans 15 amino acids. Germline values: CDR1 SGHTA, CDR2 FQGNSA. V shed 5 bases and J shed 1 base, with 14 bases lying between them. DNA of the CDR3: TGTGCCAGCAGCCCGTCGGACAGAAAGAACACTGAAGCTTTCTTT. It specifies CASSPSDRKNTEAFF.

This chain links TRBV14 with TRBJ1-2; the match to TRBD1 covers 8 bases. The V gene's germline CDR1 is SGHDN and CDR2 FVKESK. The ends lost 4 bases at V and 5 bases at J; junction bases unmatched: 3. CDR3 size: 13 residues. Here the CDR3 DNA reads TGTGCCAGCAGCCCAGGGGGCAGGTATGGCTACACCTTC. Translated: CASSPGGRYGYTF.

This chain uses TRBV20-1 with TRBJ2-7, with 9 positions matching TRBD2. This CDR3 spans 16 amino acids. The V gene end was trimmed by 0 bases and the J gene end by 3 bases; junction bases not matched to a gene: 9. The germline V gene encodes CDR1 DFQATT and CDR2 SNEGSKA (reference sequence). CDR3 DNA sequence: TGCAGTGCTAGAGATATGAGGCGTAGCGGGAGCTACGAGCAGTACTTC. Translation: CSARDMRRSGSYEQYF.

The V and J genes are TRBV2 and TRBJ1-3, with a possible D match to TRBD1 (5 bases). V was clipped by 2 bases and J by 4 bases, with 9 bases between them. Germline lookup yields CDR1 SNHLY and CDR2 FYNNEI. The length of the CDR3 is 14 residues. CDR3 in amino acids: CASSESRGGNTIYF. DNA of the CDR3: TGTGCCAGCAGTGAATCTAGGGGAGGAAACACCATATATTTT. The whole variable domain, filled in from reference TRBV2 and TRBJ1-3, reads EPEVTQTPSHQVTQMGQEVILRCVPISNHLYFYWYRQILGQKVEFLVSFYNNEISEKSEIFDDQFSVERPDGSNFTLKIRSTKLEDSAMYFCASSESRGGNTIYFGEGSWLTVV.

This sequence joins TRBV2 and TRBJ2-2; 10 bases fit TRBD2. Per germline, CDR1 SNHLY and CDR2 FYNNEI. The CDR3 has 14 residues. V lost 10 bases, J lost 0 bases, and 2 bases stayed unmatched. The CDR3 loop reads CATLAGANTGELFF. CDR3 bases: TGTGCCACTCTAGCGGGAGCGAACACCGGGGAGCTGTTTTTT.

In this sample, this clonotype turned up a few times. V gene TRBV7-3 combines with J gene TRBJ2-1; 7 positions match TRBD2. Germline CDR1 reads SGHTA; CDR2 reads FQGTGA. J lost 6 bases, V lost 7 bases, and 12 bases had no gene match. This CDR3 comprises 15 residues. For the CDR3, the DNA is TGTGCCAGCATCCCGGGACTACGCTCTGCCAATGAGCAGTTCTTC. The encoded protein is CASIPGLRSANEQFF.

In its sample, this clonotype was seen a few times. The chain uses TRBV28 and TRBJ1-1; D remains ambiguous. The CDR3 is 12 amino acids. Germline loops: CDR1 MDHEN, CDR2 SYDVKM. Trimming cost V 8 bases and J 3 bases, with 10 bases left between them. The DNA for the CDR3 is TGTGCCAGCCTAGGTGGGGACACTGAAGCTTTCTTT. Its translation: CASLGGDTEAFF.

V gene TRBV5-1 combines with J gene TRBJ1-4, with D possibly TRBD1 on 5 matching bases. V gave up 0 bases and J gave up 7 bases, with 7 bases separating them. CDR3 length: 13 residues. Germline CDR1 is SGHRS and CDR2 is YFSETQ. The CDR3 DNA sequence: TGCGCCAGCAGCTTGGATGGGGGTGAAAAACTGTTTTTT. Translation: CASSLDGGEKLFF.

This clonotype was seen repeatedly, ten times or more. This rearrangement joins TRBV7-2 to TRBJ1-5; D uncertain. Germline V gene lookup returns CDR1 SGHTA and CDR2 FQGNSA. The CDR3 is 12 residues long. V lost 5 bases and J lost 6, with 8 bases in between. CDR3 sequence: CASSLRVQPQHF. The CDR3 nucleotides read TGTGCCAGCAGCCTCCGGGTTCAGCCCCAGCATTTT.

Written as DNA, the CDR3 is TGTGCCAGCAGTCCGACAGGGTTGCCTGAAGCTTTCTTT. Amino acid sequence: CASSPTGLPEAFF. This chain uses TRBV6-5 with TRBJ1-1; 7 bases match TRBD1. The CDR3 totals 13 residues. V lost 5 bases and J lost 6; bases outside the gene matches: 6. Germline CDR1 and CDR2: MNHEY and SVGAGI.

The genes are TRBV12-3 or TRBV12-4 and TRBJ1-5, with 9 nucleotides matching TRBD1. Unmatched junction bases numbered 8, after V lost 1 base and J lost 1 base. The CDR3 is made up of 18 amino acids. The CDR3 sequence: CASSLVWTGVGSNQPQHF. CDR3 DNA sequence: TGTGCCAGCAGTTTAGTTTGGACAGGGGTAGGAAGCAATCAGCCCCAGCATTTT.

This clonotype was recorded many times. The V and J genes are TRBV7-2 and TRBJ2-2, with D perhaps matching TRBD2 (6 bases). The germline V gene encodes CDR1 SGHTA and CDR2 FQGNSA. V lost 7 bases to trimming and J lost 8 bases, with 17 bases between them. This CDR3 spans 14 amino acids. The CDR3 DNA reads as TGTGCCAGCACCCGACCGGGGGAAGCAGGGGAGCTGTTTTTT. Encoded protein: CASTRPGEAGELFF.

This clonotype was seen a handful of times. V is TRBV29-1 and J is TRBJ1-2; weak D call: TRBD1 (5 bases). Germline lookup yields CDR1 SQVTM and CDR2 ANQGSEA. The germline V and J ends were trimmed by 1 base and 5 bases, with 11 bases remaining between them. The CDR3 extends over 13 amino acids. The DNA of the CDR3 is TGCAGCGTTGAAGGGGGGTCCCTGTATGGCTACACCTTC. Protein product: CSVEGGSLYGYTF.

This clonotype was seen repeatedly, ten times or more. The gene calls are TRBV7-2 and TRBJ1-4; 11 positions agree with TRBD1. This CDR3 is 19 amino acids long. The germline gives CDR1 SGHTA, CDR2 FQGNSA. Trimming at V came to 1 base and at J to 3 bases, leaving 10 bases not matched to a gene. CDR3 in DNA: TGTGCCAGCAGCTTAGTGAGCCCCAGGGGACAGGGGGCTAATGAAAAACTGTTTTTT. This sequence encodes CASSLVSPRGQGANEKLFF.

Ten or more counts support this clonotype. V and J are TRBV7-2 and TRBJ2-1, with TRBD2 matching over 11 bases. The CDR3 is 14 amino acids. Germline-derived CDR1 and CDR2 are SGHTA and FQGNSA. With V trimmed by 2 bases and J by 9 bases, 3 bases remained unmatched. The CDR3 here is CASSLLAGGLEQFF. As DNA, the CDR3 is TGTGCCAGCAGCTTACTAGCGGGAGGTCTTGAGCAGTTCTTC.